Listed here is a single TCR beta chain. Antigen unknown. The CDR3 is 15 amino acids. Trimming shortened V by 4 bases and J by 10 bases, and 22 bases separated the two germline ends. Germline CDR1 is GTSNPN and CDR2 is SVGIG (reference sequence). Each donor's blood draw was around 9.1 milliliters of peripheral blood. These data are taken from a study of blood T cells in healthy people across ages. Study-wide results and limits: In long-lived donors, naive CD4+ cell counts and diversity exceeded those of aged donors.

PCR was performed a second time for about 7 to 12 cycles using a sample-barcoded 5' primer and a J-beta primer mix. MiXCR, run by TCRdb on the 5' RACE reads, gives a single entry per CDR3 protein. The sample holds 1 million to 1.2 million distinct CDR3 sequences, about two fifths seen once. The clonotype comes from a man aged 18 to 35 in good health. Specimen: blood. This chain connects TRBV30 to TRBJ1-4, with D unresolved. This chain's CDR3 is CAWTHAGPPRGKLFF. The CDR3 nucleotides read TGTGCCTGGACCCATGCAGGCCCGCCCCGAGGAAAACTGTTTTTT.